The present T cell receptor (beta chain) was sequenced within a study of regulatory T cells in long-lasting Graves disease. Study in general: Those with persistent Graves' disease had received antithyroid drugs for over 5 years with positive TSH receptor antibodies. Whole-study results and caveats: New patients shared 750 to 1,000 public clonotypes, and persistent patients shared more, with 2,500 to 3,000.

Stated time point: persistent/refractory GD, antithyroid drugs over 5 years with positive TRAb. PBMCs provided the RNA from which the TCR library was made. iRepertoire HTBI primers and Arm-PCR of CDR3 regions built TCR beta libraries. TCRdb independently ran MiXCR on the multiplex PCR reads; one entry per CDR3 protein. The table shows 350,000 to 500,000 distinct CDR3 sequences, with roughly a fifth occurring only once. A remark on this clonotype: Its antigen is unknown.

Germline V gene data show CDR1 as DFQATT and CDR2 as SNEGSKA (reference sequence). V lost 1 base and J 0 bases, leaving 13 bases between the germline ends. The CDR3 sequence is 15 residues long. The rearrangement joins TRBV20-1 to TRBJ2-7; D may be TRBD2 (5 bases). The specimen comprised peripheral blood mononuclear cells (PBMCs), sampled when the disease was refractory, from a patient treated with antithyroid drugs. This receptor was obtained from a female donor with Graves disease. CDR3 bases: TGCAGTGCTAGAGCGGAGGAGTTCGACTCCTACGAGCAGTACTTC. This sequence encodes CSARAEEFDSYEQYF.